One sample yielded the 12 T cell receptor beta chains listed below, sequenced in a study of identical twins. One entry per CDR3 protein results from TCRdb running MiXCR on the 5' RACE reads. The data show around 140,000 distinct CDR3 sequences, around 3.6% seen once. The sequencing sample was made of memory T cells sorted from blood. These receptors were obtained from a young man in good health.

In its sample, this clonotype was seen many times. The chain uses TRBV28 and TRBJ2-6; D remains unclear. V dropped 7 bases and J dropped 1 base, with 14 bases sitting between them. This CDR3 is 16 amino acids long. Germline V gene sequence: CDR1 MDHEN, CDR2 SYDVKM. This CDR3 reads CASTGFRLSGANVLTF. The CDR3 DNA reads TGTGCCAGCACGGGTTTCCGATTATCTGGGGCCAACGTCCTGACTTTC.

This clonotype was seen ten or more times. This chain joins TRBV3-1 and TRBJ1-4; TRBD1 agrees at 8 bases. V was pared by 4 bases and J by 3 bases, with 1 base of the junction left unmatched. The CDR3 has 14 amino acids. Germline CDR1 is LGHDT and CDR2 is YNNKEL (reference sequence). CDR3 sequence reads: CASSPTGANEKLFF. The CDR3 DNA follows: TGTGCCAGCAGCCCGACAGGGGCTAATGAAAAACTGTTTTTT.

There are many counts of this clonotype. This rearrangement joins TRBV29-1 to TRBJ2-6; D uncertain. Germline V gene data show CDR1 as SQVTM and CDR2 as ANQGSEA. The V and J ends lost 4 bases and 1 base respectively, with 2 bases between them. The CDR3 sequence is 12 residues long. DNA of the CDR3: TGCAGCGTTGCTTCTGGGGCCAACGTCCTGACTTTC. Translating gives CSVASGANVLTF.

In its sample, this clonotype was seen many times. The J gene is TRBJ2-5, the V gene TRBV11-2; 8 bases are a match to TRBD1. With 8 bases clipped from V and 4 bases from J, the junction kept 0 bases outside the gene matches. The CDR3 sequence is 11 residues long. The germline V gene encodes CDR1 SGHAT and CDR2 FQNNGV. CDR3: CASGQGETQYF. CDR3 nucleotide sequence: TGTGCCAGCGGACAGGGAGAGACCCAGTACTTC.

This clonotype appeared many times. The rearrangement joins TRBV11-2 to TRBJ2-5; D possibly corresponds to TRBD2 (6 bases). The germline V and J ends were trimmed by 1 base and 6 bases, with 15 bases remaining between them. The CDR3 is 15 residues long. Germline CDR1 reads SGHAT; CDR2 reads FQNNGV. CDR3 in amino acids: CASSLGVAGLKTQYF. The CDR3 nucleotides read TGTGCCAGCAGCTTAGGAGTGGCGGGACTGAAGACCCAGTACTTC.

This clonotype showed up many times. The J gene is TRBJ2-1, the V gene TRBV12-3 or TRBV12-4; D not certain. The CDR3 sequence is 11 residues long. The V and J ends lost 5 bases and 10 bases respectively, with 9 bases between them. This CDR3 reads CASSTDVEQFF. In DNA, the CDR3 is TGTGCCAGCAGTACCGATGTGGAGCAGTTCTTC.

This clonotype was detected ten times or more. The V gene is TRBV6-4, the J gene TRBJ2-2; D may be TRBD1 (5 bases). Germline V gene data show CDR1 as MRHNA and CDR2 as SNTAGT. Trimming took off 4 bases at V and 3 bases at J, with 9 bases between the two ends. This CDR3 is 14 amino acids long. The CDR3 DNA reads as TGTGCCAGCAGTGCGGACACCTACACCGGGGAGCTGTTTTTT. Translation gives CASSADTYTGELFF.

This clonotype was seen many times. The chain uses TRBV7-9 and TRBJ2-7, with TRBD1 matching 7 bases. The CDR3 length is 14 residues. Germline V gene sequence: CDR1 SEHNR, CDR2 FQNEAQ (reference sequence). Losses at the gene ends were 5 bases for V and 5 bases for J; bases not matched to a gene: 9. This CDR3 reads CASSRSGGMDEQYV. The CDR3, as DNA: TGTGCCAGCAGCCGTTCAGGGGGTATGGACGAGCAGTACGTC.

The chain carries TRBV11-2 and TRBJ2-5; 10 bases align to TRBD1. The CDR3 totals 14 residues. CDR1 and CDR2 from the germline V gene are SGHAT and FQNNGV. Trimming cost V 5 bases and J 4 bases; bases outside gene matches: 4. CDR3 sequence: CASSPRDRGETQYF. Written as DNA, the CDR3 is TGTGCCAGCAGCCCCCGGGACAGGGGAGAGACCCAGTACTTC. The whole variable domain, filled in from reference TRBV11-2 and TRBJ2-5, reads EAGVAQSPRYKIIEKRQSVAFWCNPISGHATLYWYQQILGQGPKLLIQFQNNGVVDDSQLPKDRFSAERLKGVDSTLKIQPAKLEDSAVYLCASSPRDRGETQYFGPGTRLLVL.

This clonotype appeared many times. The chain links TRBV9 to TRBJ2-4; 12 nucleotides agree with TRBD2. Germline lookup yields CDR1 SGDLS and CDR2 YYNGEE. The CDR3 sequence is 16 residues long. Trimming took 3 bases from V and 7 from J; bases not matched to a gene: 8. The CDR3 here is CASSALAGGPGNIQYF. CDR3 in DNA: TGTGCCAGCAGCGCGCTAGCGGGAGGGCCTGGGAACATTCAGTACTTC.

This clonotype has at least ten counts. This chain uses TRBV7-9 with TRBJ2-5, with D possibly TRBD2 on 6 matching bases. V was trimmed by 11 bases and J by 4 bases, leaving 8 bases between them. The CDR3 covers 10 residues. In germline, CDR1 is SEHNR, CDR2 FQNEAQ (reference sequence). The CDR3 region is CAGGLETQYF. CDR3 sequence (DNA): TGTGCCGGGGGACTAGAGACCCAGTACTTC.

V is TRBV6-5 and J is TRBJ2-5; tentatively, D is TRBD1 (7 bases). Trimming took 5 bases from V and 9 from J, leaving 10 bases between them. Germline CDR1 MNHEY, CDR2 SVGAGI. The CDR3 loop spans 11 amino acids. CDR3 DNA sequence: TGTGCCAGCAGTCTCAGGGGGGCCCAGTACTTC. Amino acid sequence: CASSLRGAQYF.